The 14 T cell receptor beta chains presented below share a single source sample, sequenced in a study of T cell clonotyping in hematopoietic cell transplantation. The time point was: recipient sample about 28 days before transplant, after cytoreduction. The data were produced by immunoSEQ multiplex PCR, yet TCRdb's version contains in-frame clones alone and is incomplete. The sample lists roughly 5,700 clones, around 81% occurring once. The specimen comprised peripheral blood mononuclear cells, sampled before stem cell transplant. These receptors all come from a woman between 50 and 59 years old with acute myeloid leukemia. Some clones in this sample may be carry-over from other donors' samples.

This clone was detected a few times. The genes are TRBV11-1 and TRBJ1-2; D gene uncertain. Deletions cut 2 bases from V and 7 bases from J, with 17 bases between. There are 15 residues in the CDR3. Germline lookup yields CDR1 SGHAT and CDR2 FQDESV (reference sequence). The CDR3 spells CASSLRRADMSGYTF. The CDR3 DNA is TGTGCCAGCAGCTTACGGAGGGCCGATATGAGTGGCTACACCTTC. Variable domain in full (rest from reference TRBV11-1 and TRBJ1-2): EAEVAQSPRYKITEKSQAVAFWCDPISGHATLYWYRQILGQGPELLVQFQDESVVDDSQLPKDRFSAERLKGVDSTLKIQPAELGDSAMYLCASSLRRADMSGYTFGSGTRLTVV.

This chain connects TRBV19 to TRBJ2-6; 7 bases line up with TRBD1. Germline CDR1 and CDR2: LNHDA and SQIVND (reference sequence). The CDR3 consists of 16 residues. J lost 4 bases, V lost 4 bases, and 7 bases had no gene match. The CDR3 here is CASSTLGGSGANVLTF. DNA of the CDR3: TGTGCCAGTAGTACACTAGGGGGCTCCGGGGCCAACGTCCTGACTTTC.

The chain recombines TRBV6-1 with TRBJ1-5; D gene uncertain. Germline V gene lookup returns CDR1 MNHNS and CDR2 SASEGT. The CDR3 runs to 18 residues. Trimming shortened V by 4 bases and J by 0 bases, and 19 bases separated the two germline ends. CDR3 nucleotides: TGTGCCAGCAGTGGGCCCCTAGGGAGGTTGTATAGCAATCAGCCCCAGCATTTT. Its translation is CASSGPLGRLYSNQPQHF.

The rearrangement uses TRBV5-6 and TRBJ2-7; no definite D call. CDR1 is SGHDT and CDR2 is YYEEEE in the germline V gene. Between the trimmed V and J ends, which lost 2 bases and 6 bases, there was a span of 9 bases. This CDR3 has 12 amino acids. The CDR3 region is CASSFSGGEQYF. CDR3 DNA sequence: TGTGCCAGCAGCTTCTCGGGTGGCGAGCAGTACTTC.

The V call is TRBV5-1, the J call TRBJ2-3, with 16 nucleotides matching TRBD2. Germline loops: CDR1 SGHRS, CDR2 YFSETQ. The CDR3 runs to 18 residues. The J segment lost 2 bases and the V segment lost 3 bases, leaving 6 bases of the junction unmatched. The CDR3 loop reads CASSSGLAGGRFTDTQYF. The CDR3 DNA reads TGCGCCAGCAGCTCGGGACTAGCGGGGGGGCGGTTCACAGATACGCAGTATTTT.

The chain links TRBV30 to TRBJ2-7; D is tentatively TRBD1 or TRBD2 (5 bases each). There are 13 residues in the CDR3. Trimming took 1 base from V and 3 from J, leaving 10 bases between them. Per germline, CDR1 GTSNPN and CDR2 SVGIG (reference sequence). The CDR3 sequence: CAWSGDLFYEQYF. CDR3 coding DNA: TGTGCCTGGAGTGGGGACCTTTTCTACGAGCAGTACTTC.

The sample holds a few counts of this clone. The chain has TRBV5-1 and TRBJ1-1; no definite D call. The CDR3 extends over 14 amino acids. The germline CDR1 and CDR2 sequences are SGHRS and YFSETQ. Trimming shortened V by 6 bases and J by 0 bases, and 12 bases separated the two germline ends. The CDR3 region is CASTKDGLNTEAFF. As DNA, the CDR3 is TGCGCCAGCACGAAGGACGGATTGAACACTGAAGCTTTCTTT.

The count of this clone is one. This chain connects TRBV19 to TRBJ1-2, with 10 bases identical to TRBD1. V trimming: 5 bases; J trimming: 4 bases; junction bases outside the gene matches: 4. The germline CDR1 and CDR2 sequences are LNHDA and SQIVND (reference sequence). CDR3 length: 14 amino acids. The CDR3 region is CASSGTGEAYGYTF. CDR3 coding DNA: TGTGCCAGTAGTGGGACAGGGGAGGCCTATGGCTACACCTTC.

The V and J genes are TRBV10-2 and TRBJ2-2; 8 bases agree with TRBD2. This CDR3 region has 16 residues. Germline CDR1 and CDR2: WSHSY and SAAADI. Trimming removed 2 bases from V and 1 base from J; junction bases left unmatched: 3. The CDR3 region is CASSEPTSENTGELFF. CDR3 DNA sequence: TGCGCCAGCAGTGAGCCGACTAGCGAGAACACCGGGGAGCTGTTTTTT.

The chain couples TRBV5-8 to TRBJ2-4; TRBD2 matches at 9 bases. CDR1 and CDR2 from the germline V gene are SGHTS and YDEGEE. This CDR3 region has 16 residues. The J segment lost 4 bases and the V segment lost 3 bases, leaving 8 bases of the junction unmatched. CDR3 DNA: TGTGCCAGCAGCTCCGCCGAGACTAGCGGAAAAAACATTCAGTACTTC. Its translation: CASSSAETSGKNIQYF.

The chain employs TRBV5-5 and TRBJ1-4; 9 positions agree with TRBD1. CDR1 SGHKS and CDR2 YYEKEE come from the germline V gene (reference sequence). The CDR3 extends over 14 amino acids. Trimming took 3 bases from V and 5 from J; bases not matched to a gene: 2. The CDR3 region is CASSWDRVNEKLFF. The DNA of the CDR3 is TGTGCCAGCAGCTGGGACAGGGTGAATGAAAAACTGTTTTTT.

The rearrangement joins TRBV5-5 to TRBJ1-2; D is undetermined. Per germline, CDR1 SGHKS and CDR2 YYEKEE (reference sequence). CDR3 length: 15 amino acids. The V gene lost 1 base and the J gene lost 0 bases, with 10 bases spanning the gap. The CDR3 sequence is CASSLQTSSNYGYTF. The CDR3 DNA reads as TGTGCCAGCAGCTTGCAGACTTCCTCTAACTATGGCTACACCTTC.

The CDR3 DNA is TGCGCCAGCAGCTTGGCCGAAGGCTGGTGGGGCTACACCTTC. Translation: CASSLAEGWWGYTF. J is TRBJ1-2 and V is TRBV5-1; no clear D. The germline V gene encodes CDR1 SGHRS and CDR2 YFSETQ. This CDR3 contains 14 residues. Trimming left V 0 bases short and J 8 bases short, with 14 bases between.

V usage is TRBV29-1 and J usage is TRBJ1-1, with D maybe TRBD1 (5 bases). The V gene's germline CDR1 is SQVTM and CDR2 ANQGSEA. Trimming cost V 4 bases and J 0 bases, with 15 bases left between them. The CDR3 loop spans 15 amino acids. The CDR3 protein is CSVVSGRGLNTEAFF. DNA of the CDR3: TGCAGCGTTGTATCCGGGCGGGGGTTGAACACTGAAGCTTTCTTT.